This TCR beta chain appears in the sequencing data of a study of radiotherapy plus CTLA-4 blockade in lung cancer. About the study: Objective responses arose in about 18% of patients, and 25% to 35% experienced disease control.

General study findings and limits: Clones of tumor-derived TCRs expanded in blood after radiotherapy plus ipilimumab. The best prediction of response reportedly came from early blood T cell clone dynamics, with interferon-beta.

As regards this clone: Its cognate antigen is unknown.

Receiving focal radiation plus CTLA-4 blockade with ipilimumab were patients who had chemo-refractory metastatic non-small-cell lung cancer. Here immunoSEQ multiplex PCR was the method, and the copy in TCRdb shows in-frame clones only, minus some. The sample yields over 80,000 clones, around 82% seen once. This specimen was peripheral blood, taken from a patient treated with radiotherapy plus ipilimumab. The receptor's source is a human donor with non-small cell lung cancer who had stable disease on radiotherapy plus ipilimumab.

The CDR3 DNA sequence: TGTGCCAGCAGTAGGGACAGGGGCGAGAACTATGGCTACACCTTC. Translated: CASSRDRGENYGYTF. This chain connects TRBV28 to TRBJ1-2, with 10 bases lining up with TRBD1. Unmatched junction bases numbered 5, after V lost 5 bases and J lost 2 bases. The CDR3 extends over 15 amino acids. Germline V gene sequence: CDR1 MDHEN, CDR2 SYDVKM.